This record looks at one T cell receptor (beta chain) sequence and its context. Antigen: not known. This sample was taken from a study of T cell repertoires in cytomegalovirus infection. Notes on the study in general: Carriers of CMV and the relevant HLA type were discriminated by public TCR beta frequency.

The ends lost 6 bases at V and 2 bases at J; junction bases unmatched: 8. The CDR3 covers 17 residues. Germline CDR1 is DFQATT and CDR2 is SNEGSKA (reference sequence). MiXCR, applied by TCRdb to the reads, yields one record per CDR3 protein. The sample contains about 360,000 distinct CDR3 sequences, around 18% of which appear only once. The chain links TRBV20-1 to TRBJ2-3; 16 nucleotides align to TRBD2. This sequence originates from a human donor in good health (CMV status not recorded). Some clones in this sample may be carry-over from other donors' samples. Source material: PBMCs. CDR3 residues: CSALGTSGGADTDTQYF. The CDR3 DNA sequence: TGCAGTGCCCTGGGGACTAGCGGGGGGGCCGACACAGATACGCAGTATTTT.